This T cell receptor beta chain was observed in a study of naive and memory T cell subsets. Study-wide results and limits: From naive to CM, EM and EMRA, diversity decreased and Gini increased. Possibly reflecting memory cells re-expressing CD45RA, a few larger clonotypes occurred in naive repertoires, especially CD8.

Two oligonucleotides, mixed equimolar, formed the beta constant-region primer covering TRBC1 and TRBC2. Ligated cDNA was amplified by four rounds of PCR with nested alpha and beta constant-region primers and SP2. Ligation attached a single-stranded oligonucleotide with a 12-nucleotide UMI and the SP2 primer to the cDNA 3' end. TCRdb passed the UMI-ligation and nested PCR reads through MiXCR, listing each CDR3 protein once. The data hold about 150,000 distinct CDR3 sequences, with roughly 20% observed a single time. This clonotype was seen at least ten times. What it binds is not known. The CDR3 runs to 16 residues. V was shortened by 2 bases and J by 1 base, with 11 bases between the two germline ends. CDR1 is KGHSH and CDR2 is LQKENI in the germline V gene. After CD4 positive bead selection, the CD4-negative fraction gave CD8 T cells. Cells stained for CD3, CD4, CD8, CD45RA, CD27 and viability were sorted into four CD45RA/CD27 subsets.

The sequence was collected from a human donor in good health. J is TRBJ2-2 and V is TRBV18; tentatively, D is TRBD1 or TRBD2 (5 bases each). Specimen: naive CD4+ T cells from blood. CDR3 DNA: TGTGCCAGCTCACCAGAGGGGAGCGGGAACACCGGGGAGCTGTTTTTT. Encoded protein: CASSPEGSGNTGELFF.